The rows below give T cell receptor beta chains drawn from one sample of a study of T-cell reconstitution after alpha-beta-depleted transplantation in children. TCRdb re-derived calls from the PCR reads in MiXCR, one entry per CDR3 protein. The table has 700,000 to 950,000 distinct CDR3 sequences, around 17% seen once. The sample was PBMCs, mostly from graft donor cells, taken 360 days after TCRalphabeta/CD19-depleted stem cell transplant. The receptors come from a male patient under 18 who had a stem cell transplant for acute lymphoblastic leukemia, so the T cells may come from the graft donor. Each CDR3 is given with its conserved first and last residue. D genes are given only for firm matches. Expanded clones get a size class; other rows say once, few or many, or leave the size out.

J gene | D gene | clone size | V gene | CDR3 DNA | CDR3 protein
TRBJ2-7 | . | . | TRBV5-1 | TGCGCCAGCAGCTTGAAAGTGGACAGTCCCACCTACGAGCAGTACTTC | CASSLKVDSPTYEQYF
TRBJ1-5 | TRBD1 | many | TRBV27 | TGTGCCAGCGGCAGGGGGCTAAGGGCAGGGCCCCAGCATTTT | CASGRGLRAGPQHF
TRBJ1-5 | . | . | TRBV7-8 | TGTGCCAGCAGCATGCGACAGAATCAGCCCCAGCATTTT | CASSMRQNQPQHF
TRBJ1-2 | . | few | TRBV4-1 | TGCGCCAGCAGCCAGCCCCGGGGACATCCCTATGGCTACACCTTC | CASSQPRGHPYGYTF
TRBJ2-5 | . | many | TRBV29-1 | TGCAGCGCCCGACAGTACCAAGAGACCCAGTACTTC | CSARQYQETQYF
TRBJ2-7 | TRBD2 | . | TRBV4-1 | TGCGCCAGCAGCGATAGCGGGAGCGTGGCCTCCTACGAGCAGTACTTC | CASSDSGSVASYEQYF
TRBJ2-4 | . | . | TRBV25-1 | TGTGCCAGCAGGCCCGCCGGAGTAGCGGAGGCCAAAAACATTCAGTACTTC | CASRPAGVAEAKNIQYF
TRBJ2-3 | TRBD2 | . | TRBV20-1 | TGCAGTGCTAGAGGACTAGCACTTAAGCTTAGCACAGATACGCAGTATTTT | CSARGLALKLSTDTQYF
TRBJ2-5 | . | . | TRBV5-1 | TGCGCCAGCAGCTCGGGTCTGCAGGGGAGGGGAGAGACCCAGTACTTC | CASSSGLQGRGETQYF
TRBJ2-5 | . | . | TRBV19 | TGTGCCAGTAGTATGGTCGGGGAAGAGACCCAGTACTTC | CASSMVGEETQYF
TRBJ1-1 | . | many | TRBV5-1 | TGCGCCAGCAGCTTTGTCGGGGACACTGAAGCTTTCTTT | CASSFVGDTEAFF
TRBJ2-7 | . | few | TRBV21-1 | TGTGCCAGCAGCAGTGATGCCGGGACTAGCGGGAGAGGGCGGCGAAACGAGCAGTACTTC | CASSSDAGTSGRGRRNEQYF
TRBJ2-7 | TRBD2 | few | TRBV27 | TGTGCCAGCAGTTTAGAGCGGGAGTGGGCTCCCTACGAGCAGTACTTC | CASSLEREWAPYEQYF
TRBJ2-7 | . | . | TRBV4-1 | TGCGCCAGCAGCCAAGGCTCGCTTGGTGGGGGCGACGAGCAGTACTTC | CASSQGSLGGGDEQYF
TRBJ2-7 | . | . | TRBV5-8 | TGTGCCAGCAGCTCCCCTTCGGTTCTCTACGAGCAGTACTTC | CASSSPSVLYEQYF
TRBJ2-2 | TRBD2 | . | TRBV6-5 | TGTGCCAGCAGTTACGCGGGGGGCTCTAACACCGGGGAGCTGTTTTTT | CASSYAGGSNTGELFF
TRBJ2-7 | TRBD2 | many | TRBV12-3/TRBV12-4 | TGTGCCAGCAGCTTAGCGGGAGTAATCTACGAGCAGTACTTC | CASSLAGVIYEQYF
TRBJ2-3 | TRBD2 | . | TRBV2 | TGTGCCAGCAGCCCCGGACTAGGGTCCACAGATACGCAGTATTTT | CASSPGLGSTDTQYF
TRBJ2-5 | . | . | TRBV29-1 | TGCAGCGTTGTGGGTTGGGTAGCCGAAGAGACCCAGTACTTC | CSVVGWVAEETQYF
TRBJ2-7 | . | . | TRBV5-1 | TGCGCCAGCAGCCCAGGGGCTAGCGGATCCTACGAGCAGTACTTC | CASSPGASGSYEQYF
TRBJ2-1 | TRBD1 | few | TRBV5-1 | TGCGCCAGCAGCCTCTGGGACAGGGGGCACAATGAGCAGTTCTTC | CASSLWDRGHNEQFF
TRBJ2-5 | . | . | TRBV12-5 | TGTGCTAGTGGCCGGGAATTTCGAGAGACCCAGTACTTC | CASGREFRETQYF
TRBJ2-2 | . | . | TRBV6-5 | TGTGCCAGCAGTTACTTTTATCGGAGGGACACCGGGGAGCTGTTTTTT | CASSYFYRRDTGELFF
TRBJ2-7 | . | . | TRBV25-1 | TGTGCCAGCAGCAAGTTGAACGAGCAGTACTTC | CASSKLNEQYF
TRBJ1-3 | . | . | TRBV5-5 | TGTGCCAGCAGCTTTAGGACAGCCTCTGGAAACACCATATATTTT | CASSFRTASGNTIYF
TRBJ2-3 | TRBD1 | many | TRBV6-5 | TGTGCCAGCAGTTTGACAGGGGGCGATACGCAGTATTTT | CASSLTGGDTQYF
TRBJ2-7 | TRBD2 | . | TRBV14 | TGTGCCAGCAGCCTTGTAGCGGGAGTAATTTACGAGCAGTACTTC | CASSLVAGVIYEQYF
TRBJ2-5 | TRBD1 | . | TRBV9 | TGTGCCAGCAGCGTAGAGGCCGGGCCAGGACAGGGGCGGCAAGAGACCCAGTACTTC | CASSVEAGPGQGRQETQYF
TRBJ2-1 | . | . | TRBV5-1 | TGCGCCAGCTCATCTTGGCGGGATGGCAATGAGCAGTTCTTC | CASSSWRDGNEQFF
TRBJ2-1 | TRBD2 | . | TRBV12-3/TRBV12-4 | TGTGCCAGCAGTTTCCCTAGCGGGGCCTCCTACAATGAGCAGTTCTTC | CASSFPSGASYNEQFF
TRBJ1-3 | . | many | TRBV4-1 | TGCGCCAGCAGCCAAGGCCCCCTGAGGGTTAGCGGAAACACCATATATTTT | CASSQGPLRVSGNTIYF
TRBJ2-7 | . | many | TRBV20-1 | TGCAGTGCTAAGCAAGGAGGGACTCCTTCCTACGAGCAGTACTTC | CSAKQGGTPSYEQYF
TRBJ2-1 | . | . | TRBV11-2 | TGTGCCAGCAGGCTAGCTAGTGAGCAGTTCTTC | CASRLASEQFF
TRBJ2-7 | . | few | TRBV18 | TGTGCCAGCTCACCACTCGTTTCCTACGAGCAGTACTTC | CASSPLVSYEQYF
TRBJ2-1 | . | . | TRBV15 | TGTGCCACCAGCAGAGGCGGCGTTTACGGGTACAATGAGCAGTTCTTC | CATSRGGVYGYNEQFF
TRBJ2-1 | TRBD2 | few | TRBV29-1 | TGCAGCGTCGGACTAGCGGGAGGAGGCGCGCAGTTCTTC | CSVGLAGGGAQFF
TRBJ1-2 | . | . | TRBV10-2 | TGCGCCAGCATTAATAGGGAGGACGGCTACACCTTC | CASINREDGYTF
TRBJ2-7 | TRBD1 | few | TRBV15 | TGTGCCACCAGCGGGGCCGGGACAGGGTCAAACGAGCAGTACTTC | CATSGAGTGSNEQYF
TRBJ2-7 | . | . | TRBV7-6 | TGTGCCAGCAGCCGCCCCCTGGGTTCGGCTAGTGCCAATTCCTACGAGCAGTACTTC | CASSRPLGSASANSYEQYF
TRBJ1-2 | TRBD1 | few | TRBV5-1 | TGCGCCAGCAGCTCGATCGGGGGGACAGCTAACTATGGCTACACCTTC | CASSSIGGTANYGYTF
TRBJ1-5 | TRBD1 | few | TRBV12-3/TRBV12-4 | TGTGCCAGCAGCCCGGTTACAGGGGATTATCAGCCCCAGCATTTT | CASSPVTGDYQPQHF